The 5 T cell receptor beta chains reported below all come from one sample, sequenced in a study of Graves' ophthalmopathy and Graves' hyperthyroidism. Amplified material comprised TCR beta CDR3 regions derived from RNA transcripts. HTBI-primed first-round RT-PCR preceded second-round multiplex PCR. From the multiplex PCR reads, TCRdb called clonotypes with MiXCR, one entry per CDR3 protein. The sample contains a few hundred thousand distinct CDR3 sequences, about a sixth of which appear only once. Material: peripheral blood. The source is an adult woman with stable Graves' hyperthyroidism.

The chain carries TRBV9 and TRBJ1-3, with D uncertain. V dropped 0 bases and J dropped 0 bases, with 13 bases sitting between them. The CDR3 is 17 amino acids. The germline V gene has CDR1 SGDLS and CDR2 YYNGEE. For the CDR3, the DNA is TGTGCCAGCAGCGTAGGGAGAGGAATGCCCTCTGGAAACACCATATATTTT. As protein: CASSVGRGMPSGNTIYF. Full variable domain (rest looked up from reference TRBV9 and TRBJ1-3): DSGVTQTPKHLITATGQRVTLRCSPRSGDLSVYWYQQSLDQGLQFLIQYYNGEERAKGNILERFSAQQFPDLHSELNLSSLELGDSALYFCASSVGRGMPSGNTIYFGEGSWLTVV.

This clonotype was recorded at least ten times. The chain joins TRBV18 to TRBJ2-5; a possible D gene is TRBD2 (6 bases). With 2 bases removed from V and 5 bases from J, the gap between germline ends came to 9 bases. The CDR3 has 13 amino acids. Germline lookup yields CDR1 KGHSH and CDR2 LQKENI. CDR3 bases: TGTGCCAGCTCACCATCGGGGGTTGAGACCCAGTACTTC. Translation gives CASSPSGVETQYF.

This clonotype was detected ten times or more. The rearrangement links TRBV15 to TRBJ1-2, with D unresolved. The CDR3 is made up of 15 amino acids. The germline V gene encodes CDR1 LNHNV and CDR2 YYDKDF (reference sequence). Trimming stripped 3 bases from V and 1 base from J, with 12 bases between. CDR3 sequence: CATSSLQPDNYGYTF. CDR3 in DNA: TGTGCCACCAGCAGCCTACAGCCGGATAACTATGGCTACACCTTC.

The chain links TRBV5-1 to TRBJ2-2, with a possible D match to TRBD2 (5 bases). The CDR3 sequence is 16 residues long. The ends were cut back, 0 bases at V and 0 bases at J, with 9 bases in the middle. Germline assignment: CDR1 SGHRS and CDR2 YFSETQ. CDR3 region: CASSLARETNTGELFF. The CDR3 DNA reads TGCGCCAGCAGCTTGGCGAGGGAGACGAACACCGGGGAGCTGTTTTTT.

Of note for this clonotype: A clone one base away is much larger, so this may be a read error. V and J are TRBV11-2 and TRBJ2-3; D could derive from TRBD1 or TRBD2 (5 bases each). Germline V gene lookup returns CDR1 SGHAT and CDR2 FQNNGV. CDR3 length equals 17 residues. Trimming left V 5 bases short and J 4 bases short, with 22 bases between. CDR3 DNA: TGTGCCAGCAGCCTGAGGGGCACTGGCGGAGGTGCAGATACGCAGTATTTT. Protein: CASSLRGTGGGADTQYF.